One and the same sample provided the 15 T cell receptor beta chains below, sequenced in a study of blood T cell repertoires in COVID-19. Generated by immunoSEQ multiplex PCR, the TCRdb table keeps only in-frame clones and is missing some. The table lists about 14,000 clones, around four fifths of them singletons. What was sequenced was peripheral blood. Every receptor here comes from an older man with acute or convalescent COVID-19.

The rearrangement links TRBV28 to TRBJ1-5; no firm D call. With 3 bases removed from V and 7 bases from J, the gap between germline ends came to 7 bases. This CDR3 has 12 amino acids. Germline CDR1 is MDHEN and CDR2 is SYDVKM. The CDR3 sequence is CASSFLRQPQHF. The DNA of the CDR3 is TGTGCCAGCAGTTTCTTGAGGCAGCCCCAGCATTTT.

This clone was seen more than once but under ten times. The J gene is TRBJ2-5, the V gene TRBV7-2, with D possibly being TRBD2 (5 bases). This CDR3 has 12 residues. From germline, CDR1 is SGHTA and CDR2 FQGNSA. V lost 4 bases and J lost 5, with 8 bases in between. The DNA of the CDR3 is TGTGCCAGCAGCTCATCGGGGGAGACCCAGTACTTC. Protein sequence: CASSSSGETQYF.

The gene calls are TRBV19 and TRBJ2-7; weak D call: TRBD2 (6 bases). Germline values: CDR1 LNHDA, CDR2 SQIVND (reference sequence). This CDR3 region has 15 residues. The V gene lost 4 bases and the J gene lost 4 bases, with 17 bases spanning the gap. The CDR3 nucleotides read TGTGCCAGTAGTAGACGAGCCGGGACTCCGTACGAGCAGTACTTC. Translation: CASSRRAGTPYEQYF.

The chain employs TRBV7-2 and TRBJ1-2, with D perhaps TRBD1 (6 bases). This CDR3 comprises 14 residues. Germline CDR1 reads SGHTA; CDR2 reads FQGNSA. Trimming removed 2 bases at V and 4 bases at J, with 11 bases between. CDR3 sequence: CASSLRTAGYGYTF. The CDR3 DNA is TGTGCCAGCAGCTTACGGACAGCCGGCTATGGCTACACCTTC.

The chain joins TRBV30 to TRBJ1-5; possibly TRBD1 for D (6 bases). The CDR3 runs to 16 residues. Trimming stripped 2 bases from V and 2 bases from J, with 16 bases between. Germline V gene lookup returns CDR1 GTSNPN and CDR2 SVGIG (reference sequence). The CDR3 DNA is TGTGCCTGGAGTCCAGGGACACCTACGCGCAATCAGCCCCAGCATTTT. This gives the protein CAWSPGTPTRNQPQHF.

This CDR3 reads CASSYRKGHVNEQFF. The CDR3 coding sequence is TGTGCCAGCAGTTACCGCAAGGGACACGTCAATGAGCAGTTCTTC. J is TRBJ2-1 and V is TRBV6-2 or TRBV6-3; a possible D gene is TRBD1 (6 bases). CDR1 and CDR2 (germline): MNHEY, SVGEGT. The CDR3 is 15 amino acids. The germline V and J ends were trimmed by 2 bases and 6 bases, with 14 bases remaining between them.

The V and J genes are TRBV10-1 and TRBJ2-2; D uncertain. Germline V lookup: CDR1 WNHNN, CDR2 SYGVQD (reference sequence). Trimming cost V 6 bases and J 1 base, with 3 bases left between them. The CDR3 loop spans 12 amino acids. This CDR3 is CASRQNTGELFF. CDR3 DNA: TGCGCCAGCAGACAGAACACCGGGGAGCTGTTTTTT.

The CDR3 loop reads CASSESGYTEAFF. The DNA for the CDR3 is TGCGCCAGCAGTGAGTCCGGGTACACTGAAGCTTTCTTT. V usage is TRBV10-2 and J usage is TRBJ1-1; D ambiguous. With 0 bases removed from V and 3 bases from J, the gap between germline ends came to 5 bases. The CDR3 runs 13 residues. In germline, CDR1 is WSHSY, CDR2 SAAADI.

There are a few counts of this clone. The genes are TRBV19 and TRBJ1-3; D unresolved. The length of the CDR3 is 15 residues. From germline, CDR1 is LNHDA and CDR2 SQIVND (reference sequence). The V end was cut by 7 bases, the J end by 0 bases, with 13 bases between. The CDR3 sequence: CASTRTGISGNTIYF. CDR3 nucleotides: TGTGCCAGTACTCGGACGGGGATCTCTGGAAACACCATATATTTT. The entire variable domain, with the rest obtained from reference TRBV19 and TRBJ1-3, is as follows: DGGITQSPKYLFRKEGQNVTLSCEQNLNHDAMYWYRQDPGQGLRLIYYSQIVNDFQKGDIAEGYSVSREKKESFPLTVTSAQKNPTAFYLCASTRTGISGNTIYFGEGSWLTVV.

This CDR3 reads CASSYPTGHQHF. The CDR3 DNA reads TGTGCCAGCAGCTACCCGACAGGGCACCAGCATTTT. V and J are TRBV7-2 and TRBJ1-5, with TRBD1 matching 7 bases. The junction had 6 bases not matched to a gene; V was cut back by 4 bases and J by 12 bases. The CDR3 sequence is 12 residues long. The V gene's germline CDR1 is SGHTA and CDR2 FQGNSA.

The chain is built from TRBV19 and TRBJ1-2, with D possibly matching TRBD1 (6 bases). This CDR3 has 13 residues. V lost 5 bases and J lost 6, with 13 bases in between. CDR1 is LNHDA and CDR2 is SQIVND in the germline V gene (reference sequence). CDR3 in amino acids: CASSEDSLDGYTF. Written as DNA, the CDR3 is TGTGCCAGTAGTGAGGACAGCTTAGATGGCTACACCTTC.

This chain uses TRBV3-1 (or the pseudogene TRBV3-2) with TRBJ1-1; TRBD1 matches 9 bases. Looked up from germline, CDR1 is LGHDT and CDR2 is YNNKEL (reference sequence). The V segment lost 2 bases and the J segment 4 bases; nucleotides outside the gene matches: 2. This CDR3 has 14 residues. CDR3 DNA: TGTGCCAGCAGCCAACGGGACAGGGCCACTGAAGCTTTCTTT. Its translation is CASSQRDRATEAFF.

This clone was counted once. CDR3 sequence reads: CASSFLAGGVNTQYF. The CDR3 bases are TGTGCCAGCAGCTTTCTAGCGGGAGGCGTGAATACGCAGTATTTT. The J gene is TRBJ2-3, the V gene TRBV13; 11 nucleotides agree with TRBD2. This CDR3 spans 15 amino acids. V lost 3 bases and J lost 7; bases outside the gene matches: 6. The germline gives CDR1 PRHDT, CDR2 FYEKMQ (reference sequence).

CDR3 DNA sequence: TGTGCCAGCAGCGTAGACGCGGGAGAGGGGCGGGAGCAGTACTTC. Translating gives CASSVDAGEGREQYF. The V gene is TRBV9, the J gene TRBJ2-7, with TRBD2 matching 7 bases. The CDR3 totals 15 residues. J lost 7 bases, V lost 0 bases, and 10 bases had no gene match. Germline-derived CDR1 and CDR2 are SGDLS and YYNGEE.

This chain joins TRBV5-6 and TRBJ2-3; 8 nucleotides agree with TRBD2. Trimming took 0 bases from V and 5 from J; bases not matched to a gene: 2. The germline gives CDR1 SGHDT, CDR2 YYEEEE. The CDR3 has 14 amino acids. As DNA, the CDR3 is TGTGCCAGCAGCTTGGGGCTAGCGGGAGATACGCAGTATTTT. Amino acids: CASSLGLAGDTQYF.